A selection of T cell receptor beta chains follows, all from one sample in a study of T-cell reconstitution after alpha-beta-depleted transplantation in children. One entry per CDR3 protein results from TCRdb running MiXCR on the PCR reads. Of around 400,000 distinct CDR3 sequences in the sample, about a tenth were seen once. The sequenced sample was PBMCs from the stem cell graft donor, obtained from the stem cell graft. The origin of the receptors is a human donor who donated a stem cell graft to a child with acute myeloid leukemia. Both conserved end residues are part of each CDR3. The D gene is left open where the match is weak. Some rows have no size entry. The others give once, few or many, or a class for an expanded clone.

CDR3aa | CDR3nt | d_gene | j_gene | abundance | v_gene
CASSVALAQETQYF | TGTGCCAGCAGCGTAGCGCTAGCCCAAGAGACCCAGTACTTC | . | TRBJ2-5 | many | TRBV9
CASSLSGGNQPQHF | TGCGCCAGCAGCTTGTCTGGGGGCAATCAGCCCCAGCATTTT | . | TRBJ1-5 | many | TRBV5-1
CASSPGTGVLDTEAFF | TGCGCCAGCAGCCCGGGGACAGGGGTTTTGGACACTGAAGCTTTCTTT | TRBD1 | TRBJ1-1 | . | TRBV5-1
CASSLGQTTNEKLFF | TGTGCCAGCAGCTTGGGGCAGACAACTAATGAAAAACTGTTTTTT | . | TRBJ1-4 | many | TRBV5-8
CSALGTSGVSPYNEQFF | TGCAGTGCTCTCGGGACTAGCGGAGTCAGCCCCTACAATGAGCAGTTCTTC | TRBD2 | TRBJ2-1 | many | TRBV20-1
CASSPRAEVDQPQHF | TGTGCCAGCTCACCACGGGCAGAAGTGGATCAGCCCCAGCATTTT | . | TRBJ1-5 | . | TRBV18
CASSPTPGGSDGYTF | TGTGCCAGCAGCCCTACCCCCGGGGGGAGTGATGGCTACACCTTC | . | TRBJ1-2 | . | TRBV9
CASSGLRGVFATNEKLFF | TGTGCCAGCAGTGGGCTGAGGGGCGTCTTTGCAACTAATGAAAAACTGTTTTTT | . | TRBJ1-4 | . | TRBV25-1
CSARGGDRGRIKTDTQYF | TGCAGTGCTAGAGGTGGGGACAGGGGGCGGATTAAGACAGATACGCAGTATTTT | TRBD1 | TRBJ2-3 | . | TRBV20-1
CASRASGALETQYF | TGTGCCAGCAGGGCCTCGGGGGCGCTAGAGACCCAGTACTTC | . | TRBJ2-5 | few | TRBV6-5
CASSLGGLAGHNEQFF | TGTGCCAGCAGCTTGGGGGGACTAGCGGGACACAATGAGCAGTTCTTC | TRBD2 | TRBJ2-1 | few | TRBV7-9
CASSPGTSVNIQYF | TGTGCCAGCAGTCCCGGGACTAGCGTAAACATTCAGTACTTC | TRBD2 | TRBJ2-4 | few | TRBV6-1
CASSSGTSGGRTDTQYF | TGTGCCAGCAGCTCGGGGACTAGCGGGGGGCGGACAGATACGCAGTATTTT | TRBD2 | TRBJ2-3 | few | TRBV11-2
CSARDPTVAKNIQYF | TGCAGTGCTAGAGATCCGACGGTAGCCAAAAACATTCAGTACTTC | . | TRBJ2-4 | . | TRBV20-1
CASSPLAGDGNEKLFF | TGCGCCAGCAGCCCCCTGGCGGGGGACGGAAATGAAAAACTGTTTTTT | . | TRBJ1-4 | many | TRBV5-1
CASRPTSRQEQFF | TGTGCCAGCAGACCCACCTCGCGGCAGGAGCAGTTCTTC | . | TRBJ2-1 | . | TRBV6-2/TRBV6-3
CASSPAQGVGNEQFF | TGTGCCAGCAGCCCGGCACAGGGGGTTGGGAATGAGCAGTTCTTC | TRBD1 | TRBJ2-1 | . | TRBV7-9
CASSAGQGDSPLHF | TGTGCCAGCAGCGCGGGACAGGGGGATTCACCCCTCCACTTT | TRBD1 | TRBJ1-6 | . | TRBV9
CASSLASANTGELFF | TGTGCCAGCAGCTTAGCCTCCGCGAACACCGGGGAGCTGTTTTTT | . | TRBJ2-2 | few | TRBV7-2
CASSLEAGLGNEQFF | TGTGCCAGCAGCTTAGAGGCGGGGCTTGGCAATGAGCAGTTCTTC | . | TRBJ2-1 | few | TRBV7-3
CASSYSPGEPYEQYF | TGTGCCAGCAGTTACTCTCCAGGGGAGCCCTACGAGCAGTACTTC | . | TRBJ2-7 | many | TRBV6-5
CASSLQGGAGELFF | TGTGCCAGCAGCTTACAGGGTGGGGCCGGGGAGCTGTTTTTT | . | TRBJ2-2 | few | TRBV6-2/TRBV6-3
CSAWDGENIQYF | TGCAGTGCCTGGGATGGGGAAAACATTCAGTACTTC | . | TRBJ2-4 | . | TRBV20-1
CASSLGQEILHF | TGTGCCAGCAGTCTGGGACAGGAAATCCTCCACTTT | TRBD1 | TRBJ1-6 | few | TRBV12-3/TRBV12-4
CASSARGGSSTDTQYF | TGTGCCAGCAGTGCCCGCGGGGGGTCTAGCACAGATACGCAGTATTTT | TRBD2 | TRBJ2-3 | many | TRBV6-1
CASSLGREAEQFF | TGTGCCAGCAGCTTAGGGCGTGAGGCTGAGCAGTTCTTC | . | TRBJ2-1 | . | TRBV7-2
CASSRDRVQETQYF | TGCGCCAGCAGCAGGGACAGGGTTCAAGAGACCCAGTACTTC | TRBD1 | TRBJ2-5 | many | TRBV5-1
CASRTGTGTSGANVLTF | TGTGCCAGCAGGACCGGGACAGGGACCTCCGGGGCCAACGTCCTGACTTTC | TRBD1 | TRBJ2-6 | many | TRBV3-1
CASSSGPSTLQETQYF | TGTGCCAGCAGTTCGGGGCCCTCAACGCTCCAAGAGACCCAGTACTTC | . | TRBJ2-5 | . | TRBV12-3/TRBV12-4
CASSLYSGDAYNEQFF | TGTGCCAGCAGCCTCTACTCAGGGGATGCCTACAATGAGCAGTTCTTC | . | TRBJ2-1 | few | TRBV4-2
CASSLLSGELFF | TGTGCCAGCAGCTTGTTGTCCGGGGAGCTGTTTTTT | . | TRBJ2-2 | many | TRBV7-9
CASSDGDREGDEQFF | TGTGCCAGCAGTGACGGGGACAGGGAGGGCGATGAGCAGTTCTTC | TRBD1 | TRBJ2-1 | many | TRBV6-4
CSARVPGMNTEAFF | TGCAGTGCTAGGGTCCCGGGCATGAACACTGAAGCTTTCTTT | . | TRBJ1-1 | many | TRBV20-1
CASSLGTGDTDTQYF | TGCGCCAGCAGCTTGGGGACTGGGGACACAGATACGCAGTATTTT | . | TRBJ2-3 | many | TRBV5-1
CASSLFLSGSVDEQFF | TGCGCCAGCAGCTTGTTTCTGAGCGGGAGTGTAGATGAGCAGTTCTTC | TRBD2 | TRBJ2-1 | . | TRBV5-1
CSAPGQGALGSPLHF | TGCAGTGCTCCGGGACAGGGGGCTTTGGGCTCACCCCTCCACTTT | TRBD1 | TRBJ1-6 | many | TRBV20-1
CASSLDRPGINEKLFF | TGTGCCAGCAGTCTCGACAGACCAGGAATAAATGAAAAACTGTTTTTT | . | TRBJ1-4 | . | TRBV6-5
CSVLQGADYGYTF | TGCAGCGTCCTACAAGGGGCGGACTATGGCTACACCTTC | . | TRBJ1-2 | . | TRBV29-1
CASSLTPGLDADTQYF | TGCGCCAGCAGCTTAACTCCGGGACTAGACGCAGATACGCAGTATTTT | TRBD2 | TRBJ2-3 | few | TRBV5-1
CASSLITGTDTQYF | TGCGCCAGCAGCCTCATCACAGGCACAGATACGCAGTATTTT | . | TRBJ2-3 | . | TRBV5-1
CASSRGLSSYEQYF | TGTGCCAGCAGCCGCGGACTGAGCTCCTACGAGCAGTACTTC | . | TRBJ2-7 | . | TRBV7-8
CASTTVGLNYGYTF | TGTGCCAGCACCACCGTCGGCCTCAACTATGGCTACACCTTC | . | TRBJ1-2 | . | TRBV6-1
CASSPHTGGRNEQFF | TGTGCCAGCTCACCACACACAGGGGGCCGTAATGAGCAGTTCTTC | TRBD1 | TRBJ2-1 | few | TRBV18
CASSYSGGPYEQYF | TGTGCCAGCAGTTACTCTGGGGGACCCTACGAGCAGTACTTC | . | TRBJ2-7 | many | TRBV6-2/TRBV6-3
CASSKVKGTHGYTF | TGTGCCAGCAGCAAAGTCAAGGGGACCCATGGCTACACCTTC | . | TRBJ1-2 | few | TRBV21-1
CASSEDRVTYEQYF | TGTGCCAGCAGCGAAGACAGGGTCACCTACGAGCAGTACTTC | TRBD1 | TRBJ2-7 | few | TRBV7-2
CASSPKRRDTRNTGELFF | TGCGCCAGCAGCCCCAAGCGCCGGGACACCCGAAACACCGGGGAGCTGTTTTTT | . | TRBJ2-2 | . | TRBV5-1
CASSLTTGNTGELFF | TGTGCCAGCAGCTTAACTACAGGGAACACCGGGGAGCTGTTTTTT | . | TRBJ2-2 | many | TRBV7-9
CASRPIQGGFLDTQYF | TGCGCCAGCAGACCCATCCAGGGGGGGTTTTTGGATACGCAGTATTTT | . | TRBJ2-3 | few | TRBV5-1
CASSPRTGGDEQFF | TGTGCCAGTAGTCCTCGGACAGGGGGCGATGAGCAGTTCTTC | TRBD1 | TRBJ2-1 | few | TRBV19
CASSLVGNQETQYF | TGTGCCAGCAGCTTAGTAGGGAACCAAGAGACCCAGTACTTC | . | TRBJ2-5 | . | TRBV7-9
CASSLDLGFGVEQYF | TGCGCCAGCAGCTTGGATCTAGGGTTCGGGGTCGAGCAGTACTTC | . | TRBJ2-7 | . | TRBV5-1
CSVAVQPGAGELFF | TGCAGCGTTGCCGTCCAGCCGGGGGCCGGGGAGCTGTTTTTT | . | TRBJ2-2 | many | TRBV29-1
CASSPRGWASTDTQYF | TGTGCCAGCAGCCCCCGCGGCTGGGCCAGCACAGATACGCAGTATTTT | . | TRBJ2-3 | few | TRBV7-2